Following are 19 T cell receptor beta chains from one sample sequenced in a study of blood T cell repertoires in COVID-19. Profiling relied on immunoSEQ multiplex PCR, and the TCRdb table lists in-frame clones only, not all of them. The sample has around 230,000 clones; 70% to 90% are singletons. Sequenced sample: PBMCs or T cells enriched from blood (not recorded which). The receptors were sampled from a man in his forties or fifties who had recovered from COVID-19.

J is TRBJ1-1 and V is TRBV25-1, with a weak D call TRBD1 (5 bases). Per germline, CDR1 MGHDK and CDR2 SYGVNS. Deletions cut 5 bases from V and 4 bases from J, with 11 bases between. The CDR3 sequence is 13 residues long. This CDR3 reads CASSRGVGTEAFF. In DNA form, the CDR3 reads TGTGCCAGCAGTCGGGGGGTCGGCACTGAAGCTTTCTTT.

The chain couples TRBV18 to TRBJ2-1; D gene ambiguous. The germline CDR1 and CDR2 sequences are KGHSH and LQKENI. V lost 2 bases and J lost 9, with 5 bases in between. CDR3 length equals 11 residues. This chain's CDR3 is CASSPNGEQFF. The CDR3 DNA sequence: TGTGCCAGCTCACCAAACGGTGAGCAGTTCTTC.

This clone was seen a few times. The chain uses TRBV27 and TRBJ1-2, with a tentative D call TRBD1 (6 bases). The CDR3 consists of 16 residues. V was cut by 0 bases and J by 2 bases, with 13 bases left in between. CDR1 MNHEY and CDR2 SMNVEV come from the germline V gene (reference sequence). The CDR3 nucleotides read TGTGCCAGCAGTTTATCGGGGAGGGGGGAAAACTATGGCTACACCTTC. Translated: CASSLSGRGENYGYTF.

This clone was counted once. The chain combines TRBV25-1 with TRBJ2-1; D might be TRBD2 (6 bases). The V gene lost 3 bases and the J gene lost 0 bases, with 18 bases spanning the gap. This CDR3 is 18 amino acids long. Germline values: CDR1 MGHDK, CDR2 SYGVNS. The CDR3 DNA reads TGTGCCAGCAGTGAGGGGGGTAGAGGCGGATACTCCTACAATGAGCAGTTCTTC. Protein: CASSEGGRGGYSYNEQFF.

The CDR3 DNA reads as TGTGCCAGCAGTCCTTGGACAGGGGGGGACACTGAAGCTTTCTTT. Protein: CASSPWTGGDTEAFF. This rearrangement joins TRBV28 to TRBJ1-1; 10 nucleotides line up with TRBD1. The CDR3 contains 15 residues. Germline CDR1 MDHEN, CDR2 SYDVKM. V lost 5 bases and J lost 3; bases outside the gene matches: 6.

The V and J genes are TRBV27 and TRBJ1-5, with 8 bases fitting TRBD1. The CDR3 length is 14 residues. V lost 4 bases and J lost 7; bases outside the gene matches: 6. Germline-derived CDR1 and CDR2 are MNHEY and SMNVEV (reference sequence). DNA of the CDR3: TGTGCCAGCAGTTCCACAGGGGGTTGGCAGCCCCAGCATTTT. Its translation: CASSSTGGWQPQHF.

The chain links TRBV5-1 to TRBJ1-2; D is unresolved. The CDR3 contains 14 residues. From germline, CDR1 is SGHRS and CDR2 YFSETQ. Trimming removed 0 bases at V and 6 bases at J, with 12 bases between. The CDR3 bases are TGCGCCAGCAGCTTGGCCGGTTTGGAGGATGGCTACACCTTC. Translated: CASSLAGLEDGYTF.

The CDR3 DNA sequence: TGTGCCAGCAGCTTTTCGACGGGACAGGGCGCATCTAACTATGGCTACACCTTC. Protein: CASSFSTGQGASNYGYTF. The chain has TRBV7-6 and TRBJ1-2; 9 bases match TRBD1. There are 18 residues in the CDR3. V gave up 3 bases and J gave up 0 bases; unmatched junction bases: 11. The germline V gene has CDR1 SGHVS and CDR2 FNYEAQ.

This chain joins TRBV5-1 and TRBJ1-6, with 8 bases aligning to TRBD1. J was trimmed by 9 bases and V by 4 bases; bases with no gene match: 9. CDR1 and CDR2 (germline): SGHRS, YFSETQ. The length of the CDR3 is 15 residues. The CDR3 DNA reads TGCGCCAGCAGCCTTGGTAGGACAGGGTCTTCACCCCTCCACTTT. This codes for CASSLGRTGSSPLHF.

The V call is TRBV14, the J call TRBJ1-4; the D is unclear. Germline V CDR1 and CDR2: SGHDN, FVKESK. Trimming cost V 5 bases and J 4 bases, with 14 bases left between them. This CDR3 is built from 15 residues. The CDR3 DNA reads as TGTGCCAGCAGCAGCGGACTGCTCTTTAATGAAAAACTGTTTTTT. This sequence encodes CASSSGLLFNEKLFF. The entire variable domain, with the rest obtained from reference TRBV14 and TRBJ1-4, is as follows: EAGVTQFPSHSVIEKGQTVTLRCDPISGHDNLYWYRRVMGKEIKFLLHFVKESKQDESGMPNNRFLAERTGGTYSTLKVQPAELEDSGVYFCASSSGLLFNEKLFFGSGTQLSVL.

The chain employs TRBV15 and TRBJ1-5, with 8 bases aligning to TRBD1. The CDR3 runs 15 residues. Unmatched junction bases numbered 7, after V lost 2 bases and J lost 7 bases. Germline assignment: CDR1 LNHNV and CDR2 YYDKDF (reference sequence). The DNA for the CDR3 is TGTGCCACCAGCAGACACAGGGGGGGAGAACAGCCCCAGCATTTT. Translating gives CATSRHRGGEQPQHF.

Many counts were recorded for this clone. The chain recombines TRBV4-2 with TRBJ2-5; possible D gene TRBD2, 6 bases. CDR3 length: 14 amino acids. Germline V CDR1 and CDR2: LGHNA, YNFKEQ. V was trimmed by 4 bases and J by 1 base, leaving 10 bases between them. The CDR3 reads CASSPSGGQETQYF. The CDR3 DNA sequence: TGTGCCAGCAGCCCGTCCGGGGGCCAAGAGACCCAGTACTTC.

The chain is built from TRBV18 and TRBJ2-7; 9 bases align to TRBD1. The CDR3 sequence is 15 residues long. With 5 bases clipped from V and 0 bases from J, the junction kept 5 bases outside the gene matches. The germline CDR1 and CDR2 sequences are KGHSH and LQKENI. The CDR3 DNA sequence: TGTGCCAGCTCAATTACGACAGGGGGCTCCTACGAGCAGTACTTC. It yields the protein CASSITTGGSYEQYF.

The chain carries TRBV15 and TRBJ1-4; D ambiguous. Germline V gene data show CDR1 as LNHNV and CDR2 as YYDKDF (reference sequence). The germline V and J ends were trimmed by 5 bases and 3 bases, with 10 bases remaining between them. The CDR3 spans 14 residues. CDR3: CATSAITANEKLFF. The DNA of the CDR3 is TGTGCCACCAGCGCCATTACAGCTAATGAAAAACTGTTTTTT.

The sample holds a few counts of this clone. The V and J genes are TRBV7-9 and TRBJ1-2; D unresolved. The CDR3 totals 14 residues. V was clipped by 1 base and J by 8 bases, with 14 bases between them. Germline V gene data show CDR1 as SEHNR and CDR2 as FQNEAQ (reference sequence). This chain's CDR3 is CASSLGTRPGGYTF. The DNA for the CDR3 is TGTGCCAGCAGCTTAGGTACCCGGCCGGGGGGCTACACCTTC.

In DNA, the CDR3 is TGTGCCAGCATGGGGACAGTTTTCTTGAACACTGAAGCTTTCTTT. Translation: CASMGTVFLNTEAFF. V is TRBV2 and J is TRBJ1-1; 7 nucleotides line up with TRBD1. Germline V gives CDR1 SNHLY, CDR2 FYNNEI. The CDR3 loop spans 15 amino acids. V trimming: 7 bases; J trimming: 0 bases; junction bases outside the gene matches: 8.

The J gene is TRBJ2-1, the V gene TRBV7-3; 11 nucleotides line up with TRBD2. CDR1 is SGHTA and CDR2 is FQGTGA in the germline V gene. Trimming took 0 bases from V and 4 from J; bases not matched to a gene: 5. The CDR3 spans 17 residues. The CDR3 protein is CASSLTPGLAAYNEQFF. The CDR3 DNA sequence: TGTGCCAGCAGCTTAACGCCGGGACTAGCGGCTTACAATGAGCAGTTCTTC.

This clone was seen only a few times. The rearrangement uses TRBV29-1 and TRBJ1-2, with TRBD1 identical over 10 bases. The CDR3 has 14 amino acids. V trimming: 3 bases; J trimming: 6 bases; junction bases outside the gene matches: 7. Looked up from germline, CDR1 is SQVTM and CDR2 is ANQGSEA. CDR3 nucleotides: TGCAGCGTTGATGGGCGGACAGGGGGGAATGGCTACACCTTC. Translation gives CSVDGRTGGNGYTF.

A note on this clone: Other DNA sequences in the sample encode the same CDR3. The chain uses TRBV4-1 and TRBJ2-1; a weak D match, TRBD1 (6 bases). CDR1 and CDR2 (germline): MGHRA, YSYEKL. The CDR3 sequence is 15 residues long. Trimming cost V 1 base and J 3 bases, with 10 bases left between them. The CDR3: CASSQAGVGYNEQFF. DNA of the CDR3: TGCGCCAGCAGCCAAGCAGGGGTTGGCTACAATGAGCAGTTCTTC.